One and the same sample provided the 12 T cell receptor beta chains below, sequenced in a study of T cells in Graves' hyperthyroidism and ophthalmopathy. Authors of the study amplified TCR beta CDR3 regions from RNA transcripts. HTBI primers were employed in a first-round RT-PCR of the TCR CDR3. TCRdb processed the multiplex PCR reads anew with MiXCR; each CDR3 protein has one entry. Among 800,000 or so distinct CDR3 sequences listed, over 35% were seen once. Sequenced sample: blood. The source is a man aged 18 to 29 with Graves' hyperthyroidism.

V gene TRBV15 combines with J gene TRBJ1-5; possibly TRBD1 for D (5 bases). V shed 5 bases and J shed 1 base, with 6 bases lying between them. CDR1 is LNHNV and CDR2 is YYDKDF in the germline V gene (reference sequence). This CDR3 is 13 amino acids long. This chain's CDR3 is CATSPGSNQPQHF. In nucleotides, the CDR3 is TGTGCCACCAGCCCAGGGAGCAATCAGCCCCAGCATTTT.

This clonotype was detected only a few times. An end of the junction differs from the germline gene, which may be a read error. The chain uses TRBV20-1 and TRBJ1-5, with 9 bases aligning to TRBD1. The CDR3 consists of 13 residues. In germline, CDR1 is DFQATT, CDR2 SNEGSKA (reference sequence). Here the CDR3 DNA reads TGCAGTGCCAGAGGGACAGGGTCGCAGCCCCAGCATTTT. This encodes CSARGTGSQPQHF.

Many counts were recorded for this clonotype. This chain joins TRBV24-1 and TRBJ2-2; D is possibly TRBD2 (5 bases). With 8 bases removed from V and 6 bases from J, the gap between germline ends came to 12 bases. CDR1 KGHDR and CDR2 SFDVKD come from the germline V gene. CDR3 length: 13 residues. The CDR3 DNA follows: TGTGCCACCAATGTCGGGAATGCCGGGGAGCTGTTTTTT. Its protein is CATNVGNAGELFF.

The chain links TRBV29-1 to TRBJ2-2; 9 positions agree with TRBD1. Trimming removed 8 bases from V and 3 bases from J; junction bases left unmatched: 7. Germline assignment: CDR1 SQVTM and CDR2 ANQGSEA. This CDR3 has 14 amino acids. The CDR3 region has the DNA TGCAGCTCAAGACAGGGGGTGGACACCGGGGAGCTGTTTTTT. This sequence encodes CSSRQGVDTGELFF.

The chain has TRBV14 and TRBJ2-5, with D perhaps assigned TRBD1 or TRBD2 (6 bases each). The CDR3 extends over 14 amino acids. The germline V gene has CDR1 SGHDN and CDR2 FVKESK. The germline V and J ends were trimmed by 4 bases and 4 bases, with 13 bases remaining between them. CDR3 sequence (DNA): TGTGCCAGCAGCCCGTTCCGGGGGCGAGAGACCCAGTACTTC. It specifies CASSPFRGRETQYF. Variable domain in full (rest from reference TRBV14 and TRBJ2-5): EAGVTQFPSHSVIEKGQTVTLRCDPISGHDNLYWYRRVMGKEIKFLLHFVKESKQDESGMPNNRFLAERTGGTYSTLKVQPAELEDSGVYFCASSPFRGRETQYFGPGTRLLVL.

The chain recombines TRBV10-3 with TRBJ2-2; D assignment may be TRBD1 or TRBD2 (5 bases each). Trimming cost V 0 bases and J 0 bases, with 17 bases left between them. There are 19 residues in the CDR3. CDR1 and CDR2 from the germline V gene are ENHRY and SYGVKD. The DNA of the CDR3 is TGTGCCATCAGTGAGTCTACCGGGGCTGGGAGATCGAACACCGGGGAGCTGTTTTTT. Encoded protein: CAISESTGAGRSNTGELFF.

The V and J genes are TRBV10-3 and TRBJ1-1, with TRBD1 matching 10 bases. V shed 10 bases, J shed 4 bases, and the junction held 12 bases outside the gene matches. The CDR3 has 15 amino acids. Germline V CDR1 and CDR2: ENHRY, SYGVKD. CDR3 amino acids: CASSDGTGEGTEAFF. DNA for the CDR3: TGTGCCAGCTCGGACGGGACAGGGGAGGGCACTGAAGCTTTCTTT.

V is TRBV7-2 and J is TRBJ1-2; possibly TRBD1 for D (6 bases). Germline assignment: CDR1 SGHTA and CDR2 FQGNSA. V lost 6 bases, J lost 0 bases, and 11 bases lay in between. This CDR3 contains 14 residues. The CDR3 DNA is TGTGCCAGCAGACAGGGCCCAGCTAACTATGGCTACACCTTC. Its protein is CASRQGPANYGYTF. Together with reference TRBV7-2 and TRBJ1-2, the CDR3 gives the full variable domain: GAGVSQSPSNKVTEKGKDVELRCDPISGHTALYWYRQSLGQGLEFLIYFQGNSAPDKSGLPSDRFSAERTGGSVSTLTIQRTQQEDSAVYLCASRQGPANYGYTFGSGTRLTVV.

This clonotype was seen many times. The chain links TRBV20-1 to TRBJ1-1; perhaps TRBD1 as D (6 bases). Per germline, CDR1 DFQATT and CDR2 SNEGSKA (reference sequence). V lost 2 bases, J lost 6 bases, and 7 bases lay in between. This CDR3 region has 11 residues. The CDR3 DNA reads as TGCAGTGCTAGACCAGGGGCTGAAGCTTTCTTT. It yields the protein CSARPGAEAFF.

This clonotype was observed a few times. J is TRBJ2-2 and V is TRBV5-1, with D perhaps assigned TRBD1 or TRBD2 (6 bases each). CDR3 length equals 16 residues. Trimming shortened V by 0 bases and J by 7 bases, and 16 bases separated the two germline ends. CDR1 is SGHRS and CDR2 is YFSETQ in the germline V gene. The CDR3 sequence is CASSLEGGQTNGELFF. For the CDR3, the DNA is TGCGCCAGCAGCTTGGAGGGGGGCCAGACGAACGGGGAGCTGTTTTTT. Using reference TRBV5-1 and TRBJ2-2 for the parts outside the CDR3, the full variable domain is KAGVTQTPRYLIKTRGQQVTLSCSPISGHRSVSWYQQTPGQGLQFLFEYFSETQRNKGNFPGRFSGRQFSNSRSEMNVSTLELGDSALYLCASSLEGGQTNGELFFGEGSRLTVL.

The chain is built from TRBV7-9 and TRBJ2-6; 7 positions agree with TRBD1. V shed 7 bases, J shed 2 bases, and the junction held 8 bases outside the gene matches. This CDR3 has 16 residues. Germline loops: CDR1 SEHNR, CDR2 FQNEAQ (reference sequence). Here the CDR3 DNA reads TGTGCCAGCACGCCTCCCGGACAGGCTGGGGCCAACGTCCTGACTTTC. It codes for CASTPPGQAGANVLTF.

Comments on this clonotype: The junction differs from germline at one of its ends, possibly a read error. V and J are TRBV7-3 and TRBJ2-5; 13 bases are a match to TRBD2. The length of the CDR3 is 16 residues. Per the germline V gene, CDR1 is SGHTA and CDR2 is FQGTGA. In DNA form, the CDR3 reads TGTGCTAGCAGCTTACGGACTAGCGGGAGTCAAGAGACCCAGTACTTC. Translation gives CASSLRTSGSQETQYF.